The 3 T cell receptor beta chains presented below share a single source sample, sequenced in a study of blood T cell repertoires in COVID-19. Sequencing was performed with immunoSEQ multiplex PCR; in TCRdb, only in-frame clones are kept and a portion is missing. The table records fewer than 600,000 clones, 75% to 90% of them present only once. The sequencing sample was made of peripheral blood. The receptors stem from a man in his late teens or twenties with COVID-19, enrolled during active disease.

This sequence joins TRBV7-9 and TRBJ1-5, with 7 bases fitting TRBD1. Germline V CDR1 and CDR2: SEHNR, FQNEAQ (reference sequence). The CDR3 runs to 15 residues. V lost 1 base, J lost 6 bases, and 6 bases stayed unmatched. The CDR3 region is CASSLVPAGGQPQHF. The CDR3 DNA follows: TGTGCCAGCAGCTTAGTACCGGCAGGGGGTCAGCCCCAGCATTTT.

The chain recombines TRBV5-6 with TRBJ1-1; no definite D call. V was trimmed by 2 bases and J by 6 bases, leaving 8 bases between them. In germline, CDR1 is SGHDT, CDR2 YYEEEE. The CDR3 runs 12 residues. The DNA of the CDR3 is TGTGCCAGCAGCTTTGTCTCCGCTGAAGCTTTCTTT. It specifies CASSFVSAEAFF. The variable domain in full, with the rest retrieved from reference TRBV5-6 and TRBJ1-1, is DAGVTQSPTHLIKTRGQQVTLRCSPKSGHDTVSWYQQALGQGPQFIFQYYEEEERQRGNFPDRFSGHQFPNYSSELNVNALLLGDSALYLCASSFVSAEAFFGQGTRLTVV.

This chain joins TRBV4-1 and TRBJ2-3; D perhaps matches TRBD2 (6 bases). The CDR3 length is 17 residues. The V and J ends lost 4 bases and 6 bases respectively, with 23 bases between them. The germline CDR1 and CDR2 sequences are MGHRA and YSYEKL. CDR3 in DNA: TGCGCCAGCAGCCCTCCGGATACGATGCGTGGGAGGGATACGCAGTATTTT. It codes for CASSPPDTMRGRDTQYF.